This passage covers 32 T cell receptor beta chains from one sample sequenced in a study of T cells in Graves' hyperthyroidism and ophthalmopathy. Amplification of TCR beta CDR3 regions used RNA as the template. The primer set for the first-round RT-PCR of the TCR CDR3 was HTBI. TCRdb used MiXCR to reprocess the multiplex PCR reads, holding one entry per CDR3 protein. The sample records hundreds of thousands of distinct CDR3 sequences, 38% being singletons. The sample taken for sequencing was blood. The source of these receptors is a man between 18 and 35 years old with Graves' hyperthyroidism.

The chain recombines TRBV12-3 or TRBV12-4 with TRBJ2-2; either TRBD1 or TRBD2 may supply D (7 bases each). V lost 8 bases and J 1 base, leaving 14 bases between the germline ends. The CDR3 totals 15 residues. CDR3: CASEGGTVNTGELFF. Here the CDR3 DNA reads TGTGCCAGCGAGGGGGGGACAGTGAACACCGGGGAGCTGTTTTTT.

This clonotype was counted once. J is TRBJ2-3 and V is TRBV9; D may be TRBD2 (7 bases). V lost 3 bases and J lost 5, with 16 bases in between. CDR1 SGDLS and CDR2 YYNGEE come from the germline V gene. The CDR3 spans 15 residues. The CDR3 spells CASSEGGDLRDTQYF. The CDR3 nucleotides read TGTGCCAGCAGCGAGGGGGGGGACTTAAGAGATACGCAGTATTTT. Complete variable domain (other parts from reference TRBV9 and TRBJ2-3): DSGVTQTPKHLITATGQRVTLRCSPRSGDLSVYWYQQSLDQGLQFLIQYYNGEERAKGNILERFSAQQFPDLHSELNLSSLELGDSALYFCASSEGGDLRDTQYFGPGTRLTVL.

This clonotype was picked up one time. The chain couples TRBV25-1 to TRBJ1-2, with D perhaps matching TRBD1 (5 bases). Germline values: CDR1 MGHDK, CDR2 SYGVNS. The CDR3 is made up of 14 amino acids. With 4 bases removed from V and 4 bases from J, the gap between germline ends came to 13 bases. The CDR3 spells CASSGDGGAYGYTF. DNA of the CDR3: TGTGCCAGCAGTGGGGACGGCGGGGCCTATGGCTACACCTTC.

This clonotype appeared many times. The CDR3 DNA reads TGTGCCATCAGTGAGTCTTTGGGGACTAGGCAGAACACCGGGGAGCTGTTTTTT. It translates to CAISESLGTRQNTGELFF. The rearrangement links TRBV10-3 to TRBJ2-2, with 8 bases fitting TRBD2. V shed 0 bases and J 1 base; nucleotides not matched to a gene: 7. CDR1 and CDR2 from the germline V gene are ENHRY and SYGVKD. The CDR3 has 18 amino acids.

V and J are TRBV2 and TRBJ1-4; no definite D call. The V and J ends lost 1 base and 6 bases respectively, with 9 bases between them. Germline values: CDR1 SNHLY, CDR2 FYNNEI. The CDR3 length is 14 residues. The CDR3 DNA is TGTGCCAGCAGTGAAGGAGGCGGCGATGAAAAACTGTTTTTT. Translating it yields CASSEGGGDEKLFF.

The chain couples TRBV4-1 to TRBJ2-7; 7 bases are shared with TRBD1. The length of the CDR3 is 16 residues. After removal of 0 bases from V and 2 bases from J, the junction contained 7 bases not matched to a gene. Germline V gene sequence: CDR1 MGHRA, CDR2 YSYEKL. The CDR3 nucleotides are TGCGCCAGCAGCCAAGATTTAGGACAGGTTGCCTACGAGCAGTACTTC. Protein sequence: CASSQDLGQVAYEQYF.

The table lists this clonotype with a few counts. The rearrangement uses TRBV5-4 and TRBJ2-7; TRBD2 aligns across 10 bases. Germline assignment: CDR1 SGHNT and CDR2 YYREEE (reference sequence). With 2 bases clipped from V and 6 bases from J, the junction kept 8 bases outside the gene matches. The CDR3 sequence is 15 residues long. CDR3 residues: CASSFSGGPGFEQYF. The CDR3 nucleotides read TGTGCCAGCAGCTTTAGCGGGGGGCCGGGGTTCGAGCAGTACTTC.

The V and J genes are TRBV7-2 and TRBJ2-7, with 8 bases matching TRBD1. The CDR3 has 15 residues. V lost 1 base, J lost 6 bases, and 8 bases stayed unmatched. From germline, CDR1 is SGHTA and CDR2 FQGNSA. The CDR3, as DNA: TGTGCCAGCAGCTTAGGGACAGGGAGAGGGCTCGAGCAGTACTTC. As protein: CASSLGTGRGLEQYF.

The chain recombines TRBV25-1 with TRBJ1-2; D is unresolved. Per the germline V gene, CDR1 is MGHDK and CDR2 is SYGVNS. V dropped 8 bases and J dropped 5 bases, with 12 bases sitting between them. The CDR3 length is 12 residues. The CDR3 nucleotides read TGTGCCAGCGGGTCCCGGGTTTATGGCTACACCTTC. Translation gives CASGSRVYGYTF.

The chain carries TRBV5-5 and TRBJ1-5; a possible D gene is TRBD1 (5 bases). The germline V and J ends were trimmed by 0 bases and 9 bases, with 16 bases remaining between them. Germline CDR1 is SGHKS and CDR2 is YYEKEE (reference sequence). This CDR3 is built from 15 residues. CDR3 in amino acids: CASSLGGRRGVPQHF. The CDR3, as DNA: TGTGCCAGCAGCTTGGGGGGACGCCGGGGCGTGCCCCAGCATTTT.

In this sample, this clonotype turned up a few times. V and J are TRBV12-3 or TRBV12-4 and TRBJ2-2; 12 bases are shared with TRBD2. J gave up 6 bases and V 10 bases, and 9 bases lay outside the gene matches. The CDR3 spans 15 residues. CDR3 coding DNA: TGTGCCACCAAAGGGCTAGCGGGGGGGCCCGGGGAGCTGTTTTTT. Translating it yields CATKGLAGGPGELFF.

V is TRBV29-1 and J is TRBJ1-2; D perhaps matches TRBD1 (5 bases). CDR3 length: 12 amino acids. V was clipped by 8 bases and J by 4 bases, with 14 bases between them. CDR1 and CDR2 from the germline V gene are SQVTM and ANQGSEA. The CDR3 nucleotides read TGCAGCACCCGGGGGGTGGCCTATGGCTACACCTTC. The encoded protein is CSTRGVAYGYTF.

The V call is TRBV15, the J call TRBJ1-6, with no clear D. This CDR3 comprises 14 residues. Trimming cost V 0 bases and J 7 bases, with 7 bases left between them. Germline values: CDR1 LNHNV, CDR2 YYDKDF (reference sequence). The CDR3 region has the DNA TGTGCCACCAGCAGAGATTCGGGGAATTCACCCCTCCACTTT. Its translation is CATSRDSGNSPLHF. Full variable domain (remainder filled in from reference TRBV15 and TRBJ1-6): DAMVIQNPRYQVTQFGKPVTLSCSQTLNHNVMYWYQQKSSQAPKLLFHYYDKDFNNEADTPDNFQSRRPNTSFCFLDIRSPGLGDTAMYLCATSRDSGNSPLHFGNGTRLTVT.

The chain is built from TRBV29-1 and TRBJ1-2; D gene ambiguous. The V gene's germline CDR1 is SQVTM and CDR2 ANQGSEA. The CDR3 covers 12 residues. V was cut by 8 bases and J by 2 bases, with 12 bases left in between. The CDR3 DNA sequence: TGCAGCTACGATTCGGGGAACTATGGCTACACCTTC. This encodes CSYDSGNYGYTF.

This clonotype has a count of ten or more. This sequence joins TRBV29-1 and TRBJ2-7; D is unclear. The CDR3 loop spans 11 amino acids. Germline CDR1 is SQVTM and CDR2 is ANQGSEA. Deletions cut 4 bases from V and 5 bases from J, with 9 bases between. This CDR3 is CSVGSFHEQYF. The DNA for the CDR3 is TGCAGCGTTGGTAGTTTCCACGAGCAGTACTTC.

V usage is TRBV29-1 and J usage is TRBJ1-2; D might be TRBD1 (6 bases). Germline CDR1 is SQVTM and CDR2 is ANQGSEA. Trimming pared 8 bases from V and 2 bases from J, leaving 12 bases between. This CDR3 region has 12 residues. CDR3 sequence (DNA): TGCAGCCGGGACACCCGAAACTATGGCTACACCTTC. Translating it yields CSRDTRNYGYTF.

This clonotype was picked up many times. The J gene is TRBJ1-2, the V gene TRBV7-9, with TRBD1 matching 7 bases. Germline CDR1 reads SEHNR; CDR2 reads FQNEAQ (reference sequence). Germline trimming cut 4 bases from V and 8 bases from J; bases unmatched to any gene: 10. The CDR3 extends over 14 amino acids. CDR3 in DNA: TGTGCCAGCAGCTCGGCAGACAGGGCTGGAGGCTACACCTTC. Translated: CASSSADRAGGYTF.

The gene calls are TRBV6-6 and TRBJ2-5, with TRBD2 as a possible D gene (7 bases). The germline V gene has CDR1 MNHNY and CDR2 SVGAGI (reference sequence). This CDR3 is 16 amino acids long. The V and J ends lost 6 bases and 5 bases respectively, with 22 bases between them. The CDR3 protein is CASSPTRGGARETQYF. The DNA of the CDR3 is TGTGCCAGCAGCCCGACTAGAGGGGGGGCCCGGGAGACCCAGTACTTC.

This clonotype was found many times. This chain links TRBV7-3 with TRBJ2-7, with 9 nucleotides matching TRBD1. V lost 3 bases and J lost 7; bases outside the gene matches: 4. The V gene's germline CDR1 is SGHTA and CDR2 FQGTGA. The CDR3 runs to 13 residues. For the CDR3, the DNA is TGTGCCAGCAGCTTCGACAGGGGGGGAGAGCAGTACTTC. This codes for CASSFDRGGEQYF.

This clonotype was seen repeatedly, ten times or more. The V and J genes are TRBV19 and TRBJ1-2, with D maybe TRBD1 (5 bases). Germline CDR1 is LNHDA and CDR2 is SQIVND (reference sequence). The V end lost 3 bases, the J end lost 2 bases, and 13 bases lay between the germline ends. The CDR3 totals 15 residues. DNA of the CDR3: TGTGCCAGTAGTATGACGGGGACGGAGAACTATGGCTACACCTTC. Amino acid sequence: CASSMTGTENYGYTF.

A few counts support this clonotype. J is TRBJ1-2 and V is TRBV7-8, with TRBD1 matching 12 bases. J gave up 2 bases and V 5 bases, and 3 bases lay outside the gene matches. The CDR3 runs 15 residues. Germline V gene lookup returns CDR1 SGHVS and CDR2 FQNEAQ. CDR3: CASSRGTGGNYGYTF. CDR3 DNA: TGTGCCAGCAGCCGAGGGACAGGGGGCAACTATGGCTACACCTTC.

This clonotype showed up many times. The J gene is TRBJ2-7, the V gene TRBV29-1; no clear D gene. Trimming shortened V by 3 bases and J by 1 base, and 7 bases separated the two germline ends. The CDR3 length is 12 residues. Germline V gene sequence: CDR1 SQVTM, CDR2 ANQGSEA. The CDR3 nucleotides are TGCAGCGTTGAGGTCCCTTCCTACGAGCAGTACTTC. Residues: CSVEVPSYEQYF.

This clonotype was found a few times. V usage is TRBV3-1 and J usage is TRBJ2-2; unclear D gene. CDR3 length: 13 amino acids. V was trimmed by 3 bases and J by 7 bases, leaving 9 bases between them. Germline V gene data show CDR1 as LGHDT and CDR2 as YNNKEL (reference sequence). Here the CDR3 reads CASSQSAGGELFF. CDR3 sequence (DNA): TGTGCCAGCAGCCAGAGCGCCGGCGGGGAGCTGTTTTTT.

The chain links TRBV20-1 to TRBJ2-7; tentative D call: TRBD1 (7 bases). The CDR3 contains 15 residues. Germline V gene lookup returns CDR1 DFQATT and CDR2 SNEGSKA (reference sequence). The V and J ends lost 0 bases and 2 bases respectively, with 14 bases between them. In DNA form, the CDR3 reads TGCAGTGCTAGAGACCCCAGGGGGGAGGCCTACGAGCAGTACTTC. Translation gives CSARDPRGEAYEQYF.

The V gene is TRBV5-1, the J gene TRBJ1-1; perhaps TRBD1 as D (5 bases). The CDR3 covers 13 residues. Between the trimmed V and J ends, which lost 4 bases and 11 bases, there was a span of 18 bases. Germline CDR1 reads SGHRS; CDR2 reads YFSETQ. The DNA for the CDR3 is TGCGCCAGCAGCCAAGACCCGACAGTATACGCTTTCTTT. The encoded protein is CASSQDPTVYAFF.

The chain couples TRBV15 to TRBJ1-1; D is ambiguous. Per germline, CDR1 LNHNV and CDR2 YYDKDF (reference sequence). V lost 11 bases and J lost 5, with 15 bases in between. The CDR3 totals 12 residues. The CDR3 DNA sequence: TGTGCCGCCCCACGCCCGAGGACTGAAGCTTTCTTT. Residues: CAAPRPRTEAFF.

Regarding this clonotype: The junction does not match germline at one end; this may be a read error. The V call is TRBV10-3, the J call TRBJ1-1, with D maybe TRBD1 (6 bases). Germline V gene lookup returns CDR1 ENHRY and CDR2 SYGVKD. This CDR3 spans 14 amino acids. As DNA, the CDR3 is TGTGCCAGCAGTTACGGGCAGGGGATCACTGAAGCTTTCTTT. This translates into CASSYGQGITEAFF.

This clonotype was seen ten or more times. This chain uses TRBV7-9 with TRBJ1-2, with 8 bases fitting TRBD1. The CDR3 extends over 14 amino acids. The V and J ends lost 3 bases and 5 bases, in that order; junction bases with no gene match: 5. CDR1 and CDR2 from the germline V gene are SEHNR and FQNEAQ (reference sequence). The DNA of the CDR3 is TGTGCCAGCAGCTTCGCGGGACAGGCTTATGGCTACACCTTC. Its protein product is CASSFAGQAYGYTF.

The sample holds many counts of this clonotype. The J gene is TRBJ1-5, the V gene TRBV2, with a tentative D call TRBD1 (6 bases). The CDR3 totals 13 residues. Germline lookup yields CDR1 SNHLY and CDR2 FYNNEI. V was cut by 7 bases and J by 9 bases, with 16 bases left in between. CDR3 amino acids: CASKGDASRPQHF. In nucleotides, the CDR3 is TGTGCCAGCAAGGGGGACGCGTCCCGGCCCCAGCATTTT.

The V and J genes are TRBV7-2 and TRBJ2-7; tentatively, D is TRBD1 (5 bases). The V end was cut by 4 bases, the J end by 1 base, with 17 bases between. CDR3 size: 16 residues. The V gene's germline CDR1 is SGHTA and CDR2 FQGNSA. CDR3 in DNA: TGTGCCAGCAGCTGGAGACAGAGTTCCCTTTCCTACGAGCAGTACTTC. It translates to CASSWRQSSLSYEQYF.

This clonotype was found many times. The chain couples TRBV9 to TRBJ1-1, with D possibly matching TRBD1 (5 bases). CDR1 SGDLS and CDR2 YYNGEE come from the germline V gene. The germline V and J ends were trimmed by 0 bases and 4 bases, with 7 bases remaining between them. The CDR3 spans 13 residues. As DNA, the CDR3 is TGTGCCAGCAGCGTAGAAGGGGCCACTGAAGCTTTCTTT. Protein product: CASSVEGATEAFF. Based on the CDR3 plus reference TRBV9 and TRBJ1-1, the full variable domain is DSGVTQTPKHLITATGQRVTLRCSPRSGDLSVYWYQQSLDQGLQFLIQYYNGEERAKGNILERFSAQQFPDLHSELNLSSLELGDSALYFCASSVEGATEAFFGQGTRLTVV.

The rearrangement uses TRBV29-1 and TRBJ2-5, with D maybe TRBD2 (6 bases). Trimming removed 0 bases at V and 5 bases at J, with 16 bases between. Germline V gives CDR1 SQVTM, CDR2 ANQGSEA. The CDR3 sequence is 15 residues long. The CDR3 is CSVEDLFGGRETQYF. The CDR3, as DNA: TGCAGCGTTGAAGATCTTTTCGGGGGTCGCGAGACCCAGTACTTC.